This is a list of T cell receptor beta chains from one sample in a study of blood T cell repertoires in COVID-19. Data came from immunoSEQ multiplex PCR; TCRdb stores just in-frame clones and leaves some out. This table holds 60,000 or so clones, just over 90% found once. Sequences were obtained from peripheral blood. The receptors were gathered from a human donor in a cohort sampled during active COVID-19. Each CDR3 is given with its conserved first and last residue. D genes are given only for firm matches. Clone size, where shown, is once, few, many, or a class for clones that have expanded.

j_gene,abundance,d_gene,v_gene,CDR3nt,CDR3aa
TRBJ1-1,.,.,TRBV20-1,TGCAGTGCTAGAGCCCGGGAAGCTTTCTTT,CSARAREAFF
TRBJ2-7,once,TRBD2,TRBV7-8,TGTGCCAGCAGCTTAGGGAACTGGGGGAGGGCGGGAGGCGCCGAGCAGTACTTC,CASSLGNWGRAGGAEQYF
TRBJ2-2,.,TRBD1,TRBV27,TGTGCCAGCAGCAGGACAGGGGGAAACACCGGGGAGCTGTTTTTT,CASSRTGGNTGELFF
TRBJ2-7,.,TRBD2,TRBV27,TGTGCCAGCAGTTTAGCTAGCGGGAGATACGAGCAGTACTTC,CASSLASGRYEQYF
TRBJ2-3,.,.,TRBV28,TGTGCCAGCAGTTCCCGACTCTCTACCACAGATACGCAGTATTTT,CASSSRLSTTDTQYF
TRBJ2-7,.,.,TRBV5-1,TGCGCCAGCAGCTTGTGGGGCAGTGGGGAGCAGTACTTC,CASSLWGSGEQYF
TRBJ2-2,.,.,TRBV4-3,TGCGCCAGCAGCCAAGGTCATGCGGGCGGGGAGCTGTTTTTT,CASSQGHAGGELFF
TRBJ2-5,.,TRBD2,TRBV7-2,TGTGCCAGCAGCTTAGCGGCGGGGGGGGGTCAAGAGACCCAGTACTTC,CASSLAAGGGQETQYF
TRBJ1-3,.,.,TRBV6-5,TGTGCCAGCATCGAGGGCTCTTTCTCTGGAAACACCATATATTTT,CASIEGSFSGNTIYF
TRBJ2-7,.,.,TRBV7-9,TGTGCCAGCAGCTTAGTTTCTTCCAGGGCCTACGAGCAGTACTTC,CASSLVSSRAYEQYF
TRBJ2-7,few,.,TRBV28,TGTGCCAGCAGTTTACTTACCAACCCAAACAGGGCCCTCCCGGCCTACGAGCAGTACTTC,CASSLLTNPNRALPAYEQYF
TRBJ2-2,once,TRBD2,TRBV5-1,TGCGCCAGCAGCCGGGAGGGCCTGTTTACCGGGGAGCTGTTTTTT,CASSREGLFTGELFF
TRBJ1-1,.,.,TRBV15,TGTGCCACCAGCAGTACAGGTGGCACTGAAGCTTTCTTT,CATSSTGGTEAFF
TRBJ2-7,.,TRBD1,TRBV19,TGTGCCAGTAGGGCCCGGGACAGGGGTACCTACGAGCAGTACTTC,CASRARDRGTYEQYF
TRBJ2-2,.,TRBD2,TRBV27,TGTGCCAGCAGTCCGTCCGGGACTAGACTCACCGGGGAGCTGTTTTTT,CASSPSGTRLTGELFF
TRBJ2-7,.,.,TRBV24-1,TGTGCCACCAGTGATTATCCTAGCAGAAACTACGAGCAGTACTTC,CATSDYPSRNYEQYF
TRBJ2-2,.,TRBD1,TRBV4-2,TGTGCCAGCAGCCAAGATAGGCAGGGGGCGAGCACCGGGGAGCTGTTTTTT,CASSQDRQGASTGELFF
TRBJ2-5,once,.,TRBV4-1,TGCGCCAGCAGCCAAGAGAGGGAACGGCAGACCCAGTACTTC,CASSQERERQTQYF
TRBJ2-6,.,TRBD1,TRBV28,TGTGCCAGCGTCCCGACAGGGGATGGGGCCAACGTCCTGACTTTC,CASVPTGDGANVLTF
TRBJ2-1,once,.,TRBV6-1,TGTGCCAGCAGTGAATGGGGTGTAGGCAAGAGGGTCAATGAGCAGTTCTTC,CASSEWGVGKRVNEQFF
TRBJ2-2,.,TRBD1,TRBV7-2,TGTGCCAGCAGCAACCAGGGACAGCACACCGGGGAGCTGTTTTTT,CASSNQGQHTGELFF
TRBJ2-1,.,TRBD2,TRBV20-1,TGCAGTGCTAGTCCGCCCCGACTAGCGGGCTTGGGTGAGCAGTTCTTC,CSASPPRLAGLGEQFF
TRBJ1-1,.,.,TRBV2,TGTGCCAGCAGTGAAGGGAGGAACACTGAAGCTTTCTTT,CASSEGRNTEAFF
TRBJ2-4,.,.,TRBV27,TGTGCCAGCAGTCTCAGGGCCCCTAACGAGAACATTCAGTACTTC,CASSLRAPNENIQYF
TRBJ1-5,.,TRBD1,TRBV7-9,TGTGCCAGCAGCTTCGGACAGGGTGGGCAGCCCCAGCATTTT,CASSFGQGGQPQHF
TRBJ1-5,few,.,TRBV19,TGTGCCAGTAGTATAACCTCGGGACATCTCAGCAATCAGCCCCAGCATTTT,CASSITSGHLSNQPQHF
TRBJ2-7,.,.,TRBV27,TGTGCCAGCAGTTTCAGGGTGTCCTACGAGCAGTACTTC,CASSFRVSYEQYF
TRBJ2-1,.,.,TRBV3-1/TRBV3-2,TGTGCCAGCAGCCAAGAGCGGGCGGAGGCCTACAATGAGCAGTTCTTC,CASSQERAEAYNEQFF
TRBJ2-1,.,.,TRBV2,TGTGCCAGCAGGGGTAGGGGCAATGAGCAGTTCTTC,CASRGRGNEQFF
TRBJ2-1,.,.,TRBV11-2,TGTGCCAGCAGCTTAGATCGACTAGACGGGAGAGGTGAGCAGTTCTTC,CASSLDRLDGRGEQFF
TRBJ1-4,once,.,TRBV28,TGTGCCAGCAGTGAATCTGGACAGTCAACTAATGAAAAACTGTTTTTT,CASSESGQSTNEKLFF
TRBJ2-3,.,TRBD2,TRBV15,TGTGCCACCTCTAGGAAAGGCCGGGGGGCAGATACGCAGTATTTT,CATSRKGRGADTQYF
TRBJ2-7,.,TRBD2,TRBV29-1,TGCAGCGTGGCGGGGGGCTCCTACGAGCAGTACTTC,CSVAGGSYEQYF
TRBJ2-1,.,TRBD2,TRBV19,TGTGCCAGTAGCAACCCGGGACTAGCGGGAGGGCCGGGCTCCTACAATGAGCAGTTCTTC,CASSNPGLAGGPGSYNEQFF
TRBJ2-7,.,TRBD2,TRBV7-2,TGTGCCAGCAGCCCCAAGGTAGCGGGAGCGTTGCAGTACTTC,CASSPKVAGALQYF
TRBJ2-1,.,TRBD2,TRBV7-3,TGTGCCAGCAGCTCTAGCGGGACTACGTACAATGAGCAGTTCTTC,CASSSSGTTYNEQFF